This TCR beta chain was identified during a study of cytomegalovirus exposure and HLA in healthy donors. It was with 60 Vbeta and 13 Jbeta primers that the PCR ran. Per the authors' pipeline: Approximately 9.9 million of tens of millions of unique TCR beta chains were shared, per a later count. Libraries were prepared by immunoSEQ multiplex PCR; TCRdb keeps only in-frame clonotypes and omits some of them. That table furnishes V, J and clone size, whereas the DNA furnished D and trimming. This sample has over 150,000 clones, with about 76% found just once. Study-wide results and limits: About 180 TCR beta chains were listed as cytomegalovirus-associated. One variant, a missense change in DCLRE1C, was linked in a later analysis to TCR beta V- and J-gene trimming.

Among the donors, all were healthy bone marrow donors. This clone was detected a few times. Antigen unknown. Sequenced sample: PBMCs. This clonotype was sampled from a woman between 40 and 50 years old in good health and CMV-seropositive.

CDR3 bases: TGTGCCAGCAGCTTCCTAGGGACTAGCGGTGCCTACGAGCAGTACTTC. Protein: CASSFLGTSGAYEQYF. The chain combines TRBV11-2 with TRBJ2-7; 11 bases are a match to TRBD2. J gave up 2 bases and V 3 bases, and 6 bases lay outside the gene matches. CDR1 is SGHAT and CDR2 is FQNNGV in the germline V gene. The CDR3 extends over 16 amino acids.